This T cell receptor beta chain was recorded in a study of blood T cells in healthy people across ages. Study outcomes and limitations: A strong correlation between TCR beta diversity and naive T cell percentage was seen.

A second PCR of roughly 7 to 11 cycles used a sample-barcoded 5' primer and a J-beta primer mix. MiXCR was run by TCRdb on the 5' RACE reads, yielding one entry per CDR3 protein. The sample records some 1.6 million distinct CDR3 sequences, around 36% being singletons. It was about 9.4 milliliters of peripheral blood that were drawn from each donor. About this clonotype: The antigen is not known.

The CDR3 runs to 14 residues. V dropped 2 bases and J dropped 5; count of bases not matched to a gene: 3. Germline V gene lookup returns CDR1 SGDLS and CDR2 YYNGEE. This TCR was recovered from a woman aged 30 to 39 in good health. V usage is TRBV9 and J usage is TRBJ1-1; 10 nucleotides match TRBD1. Sequenced: blood. The DNA of the CDR3 is TGTGCCAGCAGCGTGGGGACAGGGGAAACTGAAGCTTTCTTT. It translates to CASSVGTGETEAFF.